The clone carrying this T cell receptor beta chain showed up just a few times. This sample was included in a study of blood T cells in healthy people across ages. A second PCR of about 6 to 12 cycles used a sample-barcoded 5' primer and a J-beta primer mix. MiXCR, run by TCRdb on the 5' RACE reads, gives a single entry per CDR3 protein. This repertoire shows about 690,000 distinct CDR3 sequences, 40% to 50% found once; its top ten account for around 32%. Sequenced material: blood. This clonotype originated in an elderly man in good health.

In DNA, the CDR3 is TGTGCCAGCAGTTACTCGACAGGTACGGGGAACATTCAGTACTTC. Its protein is CASSYSTGTGNIQYF. V and J are TRBV6-2 or TRBV6-3 and TRBJ2-4, with a weak D call TRBD1 (6 bases). CDR1 MNHEY and CDR2 SVGEGT come from the germline V gene. This CDR3 is built from 15 residues. Trimming took off 0 bases at V and 7 bases at J, with 13 bases between the two ends.